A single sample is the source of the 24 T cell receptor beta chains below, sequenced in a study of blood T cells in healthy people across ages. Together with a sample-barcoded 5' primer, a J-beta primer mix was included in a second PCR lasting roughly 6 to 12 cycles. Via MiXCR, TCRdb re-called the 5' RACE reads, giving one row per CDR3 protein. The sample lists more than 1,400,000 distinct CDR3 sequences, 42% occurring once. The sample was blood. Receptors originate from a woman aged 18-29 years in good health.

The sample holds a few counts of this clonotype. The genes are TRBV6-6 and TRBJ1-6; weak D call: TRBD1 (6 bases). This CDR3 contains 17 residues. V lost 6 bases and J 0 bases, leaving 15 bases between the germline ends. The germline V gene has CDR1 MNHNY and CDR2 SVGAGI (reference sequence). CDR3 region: CASRPGQTSSYNSPLHF. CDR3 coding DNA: TGTGCCAGCAGACCAGGACAGACCAGCTCCTATAATTCACCCCTCCACTTT.

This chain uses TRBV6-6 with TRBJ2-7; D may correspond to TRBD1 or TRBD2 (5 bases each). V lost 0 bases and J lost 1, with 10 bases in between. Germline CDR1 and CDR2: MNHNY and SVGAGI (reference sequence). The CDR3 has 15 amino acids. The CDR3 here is CASSYSGTQSYEQYF. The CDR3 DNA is TGTGCCAGCAGTTACTCCGGGACGCAGTCCTACGAGCAGTACTTC.

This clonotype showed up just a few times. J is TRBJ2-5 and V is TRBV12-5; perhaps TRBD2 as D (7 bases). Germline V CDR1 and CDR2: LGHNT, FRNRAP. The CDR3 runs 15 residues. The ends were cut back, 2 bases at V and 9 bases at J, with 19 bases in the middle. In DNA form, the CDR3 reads TGTGCTAGTGGTTTGTCTGGGCAGGGGAGGGCGGCCCAGTACTTC. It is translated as CASGLSGQGRAAQYF.

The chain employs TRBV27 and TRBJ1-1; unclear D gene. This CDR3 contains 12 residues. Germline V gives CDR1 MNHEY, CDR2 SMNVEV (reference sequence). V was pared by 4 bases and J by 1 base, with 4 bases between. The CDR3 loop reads CASSSWNTEAFF. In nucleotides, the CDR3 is TGTGCCAGCAGTTCTTGGAACACTGAAGCTTTCTTT.

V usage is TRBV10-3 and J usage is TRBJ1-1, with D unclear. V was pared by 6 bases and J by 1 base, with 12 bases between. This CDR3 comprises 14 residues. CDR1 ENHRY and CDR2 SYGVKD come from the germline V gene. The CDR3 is CAIREASANTEAFF. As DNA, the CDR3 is TGTGCCATCAGGGAGGCGTCGGCGAACACTGAAGCTTTCTTT.

CDR3 sequence: CASSEVDGTKNIQYF. DNA of the CDR3: TGTGCCAGCAGTGAAGTCGACGGGACCAAAAACATTCAGTACTTC. This chain connects TRBV2 to TRBJ2-4, with a tentative D call TRBD2 (5 bases). CDR3 length: 15 residues. The germline gives CDR1 SNHLY, CDR2 FYNNEI. V lost 1 base to trimming and J lost 2 bases, with 9 bases between them.

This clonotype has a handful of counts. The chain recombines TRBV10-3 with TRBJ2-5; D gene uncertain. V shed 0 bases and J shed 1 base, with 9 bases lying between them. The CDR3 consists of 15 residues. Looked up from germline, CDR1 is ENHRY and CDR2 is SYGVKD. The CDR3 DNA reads TGTGCCATCAGTGAGTCCGGCGGCCCCCAAGAGACCCAGTACTTC. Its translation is CAISESGGPQETQYF.

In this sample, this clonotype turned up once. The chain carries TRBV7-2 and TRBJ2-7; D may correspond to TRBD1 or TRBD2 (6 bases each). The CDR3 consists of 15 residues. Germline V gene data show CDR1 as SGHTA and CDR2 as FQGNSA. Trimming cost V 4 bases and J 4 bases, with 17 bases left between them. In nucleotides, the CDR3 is TGTGCCAGCAGCTGGGCTAGGGGGGAAGGTTACGAGCAGTACTTC. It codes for CASSWARGEGYEQYF.

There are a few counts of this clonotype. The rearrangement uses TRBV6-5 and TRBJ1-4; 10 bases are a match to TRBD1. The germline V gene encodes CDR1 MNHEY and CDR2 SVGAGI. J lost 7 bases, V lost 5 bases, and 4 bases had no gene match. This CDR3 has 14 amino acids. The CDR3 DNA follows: TGTGCCAGCAGTACCGGGACAGGGGTTGAAAAACTGTTTTTT. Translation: CASSTGTGVEKLFF.

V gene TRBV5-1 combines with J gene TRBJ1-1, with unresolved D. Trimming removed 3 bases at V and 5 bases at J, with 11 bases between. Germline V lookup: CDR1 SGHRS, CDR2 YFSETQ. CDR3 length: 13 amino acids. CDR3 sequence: CASSSIGGTEAFF. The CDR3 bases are TGCGCCAGCAGCTCCATAGGAGGAACTGAAGCTTTCTTT. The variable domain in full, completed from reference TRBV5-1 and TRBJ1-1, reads KAGVTQTPRYLIKTRGQQVTLSCSPISGHRSVSWYQQTPGQGLQFLFEYFSETQRNKGNFPGRFSGRQFSNSRSEMNVSTLELGDSALYLCASSSIGGTEAFFGQGTRLTVV.

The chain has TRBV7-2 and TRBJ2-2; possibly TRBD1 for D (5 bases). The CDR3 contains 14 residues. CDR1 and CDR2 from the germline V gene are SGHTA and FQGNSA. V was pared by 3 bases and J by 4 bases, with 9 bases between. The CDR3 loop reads CASSFQGGTGELFF. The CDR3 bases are TGTGCCAGCAGCTTTCAGGGTGGCACCGGGGAGCTGTTTTTT.

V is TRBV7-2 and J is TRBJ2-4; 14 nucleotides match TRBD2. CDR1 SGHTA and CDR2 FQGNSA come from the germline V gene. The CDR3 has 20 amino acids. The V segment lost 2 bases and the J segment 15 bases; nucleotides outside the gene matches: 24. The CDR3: CASSLRVQTSGGVSYNERYF. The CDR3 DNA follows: TGTGCCAGCAGCTTACGAGTCCAGACTAGCGGGGGGGTATCCTACAATGAGCGGTACTTC.

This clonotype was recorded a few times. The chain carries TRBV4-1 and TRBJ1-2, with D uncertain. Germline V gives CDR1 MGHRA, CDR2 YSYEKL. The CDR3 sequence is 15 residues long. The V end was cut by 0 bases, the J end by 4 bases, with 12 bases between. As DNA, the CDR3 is TGCGCCAGCAGCCAAGAATCGGCCAGCACCTATGGCTACACCTTC. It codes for CASSQESASTYGYTF.

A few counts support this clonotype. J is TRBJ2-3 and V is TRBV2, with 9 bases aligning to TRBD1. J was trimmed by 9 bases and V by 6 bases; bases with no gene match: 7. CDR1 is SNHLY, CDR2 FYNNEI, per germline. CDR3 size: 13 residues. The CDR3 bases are TGTGCCAGCAGCGTGAGACAGGGGGACACGCAGTATTTT. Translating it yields CASSVRQGDTQYF.

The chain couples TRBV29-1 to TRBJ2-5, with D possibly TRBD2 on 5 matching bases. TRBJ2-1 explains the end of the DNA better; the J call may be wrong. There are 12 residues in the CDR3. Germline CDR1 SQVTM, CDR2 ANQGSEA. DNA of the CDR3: TGCAGCGTTGAAACGGGGATAGAGACCCAGTTCTTC. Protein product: CSVETGIETQFF.

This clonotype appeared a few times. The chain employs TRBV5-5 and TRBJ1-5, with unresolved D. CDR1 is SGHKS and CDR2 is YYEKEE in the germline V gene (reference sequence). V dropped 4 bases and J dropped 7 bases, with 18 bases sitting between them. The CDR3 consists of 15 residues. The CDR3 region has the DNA TGTGCCAGCAGCCCAGATCAATGGGCAGCGCAGCCCCAGCATTTT. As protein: CASSPDQWAAQPQHF.

CDR3 sequence (DNA): TGCAGTGCTAGCAGGGGGCAGATCAACACTGAAGCTTTCTTT. Its protein is CSASRGQINTEAFF. The chain combines TRBV20-1 with TRBJ1-1; 8 nucleotides line up with TRBD1. The CDR3 is made up of 14 amino acids. The germline CDR1 and CDR2 sequences are DFQATT and SNEGSKA (reference sequence). With 3 bases clipped from V and 2 bases from J, the junction kept 5 bases outside the gene matches.

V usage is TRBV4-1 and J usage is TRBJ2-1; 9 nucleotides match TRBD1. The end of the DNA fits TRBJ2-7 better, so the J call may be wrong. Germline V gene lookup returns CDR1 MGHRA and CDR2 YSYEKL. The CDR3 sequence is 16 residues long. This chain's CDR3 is CASSQDWGTGYNEQYF. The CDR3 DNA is TGCGCCAGCAGCCAAGATTGGGGGACAGGGTACAATGAGCAGTACTTC.

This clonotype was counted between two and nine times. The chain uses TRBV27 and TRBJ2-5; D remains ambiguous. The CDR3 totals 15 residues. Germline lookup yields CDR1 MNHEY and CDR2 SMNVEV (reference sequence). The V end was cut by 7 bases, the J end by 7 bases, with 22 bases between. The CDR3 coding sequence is TGTGCCAGCACCACGGTGGTGGGCCCGGGCGCGACCCAGTACTTC. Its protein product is CASTTVVGPGATQYF.

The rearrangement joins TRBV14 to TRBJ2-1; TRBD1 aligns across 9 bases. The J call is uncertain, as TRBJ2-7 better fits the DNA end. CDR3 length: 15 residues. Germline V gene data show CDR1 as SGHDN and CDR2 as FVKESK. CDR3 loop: CASSQEQGAYNEQYF. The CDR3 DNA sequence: TGTGCCAGCAGCCAAGAACAGGGGGCCTACAATGAGCAGTACTTC.

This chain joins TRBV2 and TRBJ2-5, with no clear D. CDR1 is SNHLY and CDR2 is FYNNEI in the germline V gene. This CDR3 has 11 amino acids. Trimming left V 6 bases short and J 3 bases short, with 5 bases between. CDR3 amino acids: CASRLEETQYF. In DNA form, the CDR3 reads TGTGCCAGCAGACTGGAAGAGACCCAGTACTTC.

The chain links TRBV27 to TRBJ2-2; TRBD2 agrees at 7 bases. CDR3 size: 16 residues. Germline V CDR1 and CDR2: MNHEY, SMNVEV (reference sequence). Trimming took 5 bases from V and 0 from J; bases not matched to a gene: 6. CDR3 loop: CASSRGLDSNTGELFF. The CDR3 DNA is TGTGCCAGCAGTCGCGGACTAGACTCGAACACCGGGGAGCTGTTTTTT.

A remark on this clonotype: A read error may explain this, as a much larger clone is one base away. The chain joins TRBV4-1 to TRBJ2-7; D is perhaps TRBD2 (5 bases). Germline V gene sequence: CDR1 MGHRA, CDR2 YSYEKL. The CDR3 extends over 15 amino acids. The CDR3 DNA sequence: TGCGCCCGCAGCCAGGAGAGAACGGGATCCTACGAGCAGTACTTC. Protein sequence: CARSQERTGSYEQYF.

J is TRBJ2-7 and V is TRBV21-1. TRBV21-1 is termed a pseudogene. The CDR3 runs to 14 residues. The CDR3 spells CASGKAAHSYEQYF. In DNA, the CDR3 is TGTGCCAGCGGCAAAGCGGCGCACTCCTACGAGCAGTACTTC.